The present entry profiles one T cell receptor beta chain with its context. The antigen remains unidentified. The PCR contained 60 Vbeta and 13 Jbeta primers. Only in-frame clones appear in the TCRdb table, and some are missing; sequencing was by immunoSEQ multiplex PCR. This table holds about 50,000 clones, roughly 80% found once. The CDR3 has 14 amino acids. The germline V and J ends were trimmed by 3 bases and 5 bases, with 10 bases remaining between them. The V gene's germline CDR1 is SEHNR and CDR2 FQNEAQ (reference sequence). The data were obtained in a study of cytomegalovirus exposure and HLA in healthy donors. General study points: The productive fraction for most TCR beta V segments was about 87% or about 30% in an earlier analysis.

This sequence originates from a woman in her 40s in good health and CMV-seropositive. The rearrangement uses TRBV7-9 and TRBJ2-2; D gene ambiguous. Sequencing was carried out using PBMCs. This CDR3 is CASSFGPVTGELFF. The CDR3 DNA follows: TGTGCCAGCAGCTTCGGTCCGGTAACCGGGGAGCTGTTTTTT.